This TCR beta chain was captured in a study of neurological immune-mediated disorders. This clonotype was detected many times. This CDR3 is built from 13 residues. Trimming took off 1 base at V and 12 bases at J, with 10 bases between the two ends. Germline V gene data show CDR1 as SGHDN and CDR2 as FVKESK. For sorted libraries, the input was approximately 1 million CD4+ or CD8+ T cells. TCRdb recomputed calls from the 5' RACE reads with MiXCR, one row per CDR3 protein. The data show some 38,000 distinct CDR3 sequences, with approximately 5.1% seen just once and about 10% held by the top ten. This clonotype originated in a man younger than 35 in good health. Sequencing input: CD4+ T cells from blood. The chain is built from TRBV14 and TRBJ1-6; no definite D call. The DNA for the CDR3 is TGTGCCAGCAGCCAAGGTCGGCGGGTACCCCTCCACTTT. This codes for CASSQGRRVPLHF.